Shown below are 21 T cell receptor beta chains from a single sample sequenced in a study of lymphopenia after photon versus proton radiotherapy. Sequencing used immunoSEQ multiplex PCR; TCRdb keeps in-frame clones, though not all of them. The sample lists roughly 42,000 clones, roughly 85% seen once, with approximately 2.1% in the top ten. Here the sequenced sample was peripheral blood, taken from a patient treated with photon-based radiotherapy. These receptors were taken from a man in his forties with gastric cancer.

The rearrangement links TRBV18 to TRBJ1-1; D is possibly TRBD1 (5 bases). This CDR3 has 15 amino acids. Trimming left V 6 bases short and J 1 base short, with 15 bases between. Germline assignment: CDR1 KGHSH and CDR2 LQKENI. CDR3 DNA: TGTGCCAGCTCGGCCGGAGGGGTCGGGAACACTGAAGCTTTCTTT. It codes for CASSAGGVGNTEAFF. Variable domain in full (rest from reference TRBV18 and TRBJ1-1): NAGVMQNPRHLVRRRGQEARLRCSPMKGHSHVYWYRQLPEEGLKFMVYLQKENIIDESGMPKERFSAEFPKEGPSILRIQQVVRGDSAAYFCASSAGGVGNTEAFFGQGTRLTVV.

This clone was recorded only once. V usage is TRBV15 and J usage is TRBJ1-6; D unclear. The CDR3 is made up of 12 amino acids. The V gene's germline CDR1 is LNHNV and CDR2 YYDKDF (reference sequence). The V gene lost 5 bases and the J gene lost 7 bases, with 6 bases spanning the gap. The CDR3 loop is CATSGRNSPLHF. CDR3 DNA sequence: TGTGCCACCAGCGGTAGGAATTCACCCCTCCACTTT.

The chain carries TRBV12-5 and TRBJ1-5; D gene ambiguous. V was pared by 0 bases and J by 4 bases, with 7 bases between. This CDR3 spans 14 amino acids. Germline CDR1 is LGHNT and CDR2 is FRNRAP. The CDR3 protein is CASGLVSGNQPQHF. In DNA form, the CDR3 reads TGTGCTAGTGGTTTGGTTTCGGGAAATCAGCCCCAGCATTTT.

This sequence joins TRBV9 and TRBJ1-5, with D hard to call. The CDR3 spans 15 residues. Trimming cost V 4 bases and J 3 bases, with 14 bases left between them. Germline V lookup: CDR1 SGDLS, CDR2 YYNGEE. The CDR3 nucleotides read TGTGCCAGCAGCAAAGGTGGTAACCCCAATCAGCCCCAGCATTTT. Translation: CASSKGGNPNQPQHF.

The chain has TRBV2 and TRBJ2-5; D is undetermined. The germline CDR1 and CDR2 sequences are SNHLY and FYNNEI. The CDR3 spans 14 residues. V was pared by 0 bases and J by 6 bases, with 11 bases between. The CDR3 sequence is CASSEAVRAQTQYF. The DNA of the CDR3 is TGTGCCAGCAGTGAAGCAGTGAGAGCACAGACCCAGTACTTC.

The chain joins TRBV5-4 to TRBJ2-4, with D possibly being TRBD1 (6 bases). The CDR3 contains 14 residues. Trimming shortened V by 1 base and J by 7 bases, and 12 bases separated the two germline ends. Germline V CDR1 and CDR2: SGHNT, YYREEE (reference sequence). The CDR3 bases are TGTGCCAGCAGCTTGAGTCAACAGGGCAACATTCAGTACTTC. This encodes CASSLSQQGNIQYF. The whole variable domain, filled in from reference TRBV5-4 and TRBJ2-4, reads ETGVTQSPTHLIKTRGQQVTLRCSSQSGHNTVSWYQQALGQGPQFIFQYYREEENGRGNFPPRFSGLQFPNYSSELNVNALELDDSALYLCASSLSQQGNIQYFGAGTRLSVL.

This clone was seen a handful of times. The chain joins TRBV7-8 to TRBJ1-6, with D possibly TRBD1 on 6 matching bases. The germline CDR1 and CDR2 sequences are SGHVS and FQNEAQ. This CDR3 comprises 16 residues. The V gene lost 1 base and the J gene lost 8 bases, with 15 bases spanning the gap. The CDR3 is CASSLVDSGMDSPLHF. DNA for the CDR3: TGTGCCAGCAGCTTAGTGGACAGTGGAATGGATTCACCCCTCCACTTT.

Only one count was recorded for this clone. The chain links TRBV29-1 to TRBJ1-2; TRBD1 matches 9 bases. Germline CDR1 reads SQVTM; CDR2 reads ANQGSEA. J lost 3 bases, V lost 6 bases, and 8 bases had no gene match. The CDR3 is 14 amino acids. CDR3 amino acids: CSVGDRDLDYGYTF. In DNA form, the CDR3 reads TGCAGCGTGGGGGACAGGGACTTAGACTATGGCTACACCTTC. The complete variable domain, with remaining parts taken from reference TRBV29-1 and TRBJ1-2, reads SAVISQKPSRDICQRGTSLTIQCQVDSQVTMMFWYRQQPGQSLTLIATANQGSEATYESGFVIDKFPISRPNLTFSTLTVSNMSPEDSSIYLCSVGDRDLDYGYTFGSGTRLTVV.

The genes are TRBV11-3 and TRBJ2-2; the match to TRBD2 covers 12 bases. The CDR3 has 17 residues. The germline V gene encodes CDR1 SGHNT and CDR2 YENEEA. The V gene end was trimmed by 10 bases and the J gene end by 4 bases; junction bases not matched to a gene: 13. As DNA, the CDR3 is TGTGCCACCTCCCCGGGACTAGCGGGCGTTAGCACCGGGGAGCTGTTTTTT. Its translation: CATSPGLAGVSTGELFF.

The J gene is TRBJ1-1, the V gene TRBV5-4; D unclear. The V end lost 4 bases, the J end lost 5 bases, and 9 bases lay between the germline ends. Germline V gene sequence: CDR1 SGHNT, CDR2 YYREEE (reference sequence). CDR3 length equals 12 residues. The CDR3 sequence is CASSPPGTEAFF. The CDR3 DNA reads TGTGCCAGCAGCCCCCCCGGGACTGAAGCTTTCTTT.

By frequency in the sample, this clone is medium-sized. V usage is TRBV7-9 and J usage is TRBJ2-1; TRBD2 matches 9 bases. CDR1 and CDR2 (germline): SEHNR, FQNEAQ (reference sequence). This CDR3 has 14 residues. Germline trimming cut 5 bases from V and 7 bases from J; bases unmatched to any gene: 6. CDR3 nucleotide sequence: TGTGCCAGCAGCCCGCTAGCGGGGTGGAATGAGCAGTTCTTC. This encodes CASSPLAGWNEQFF.

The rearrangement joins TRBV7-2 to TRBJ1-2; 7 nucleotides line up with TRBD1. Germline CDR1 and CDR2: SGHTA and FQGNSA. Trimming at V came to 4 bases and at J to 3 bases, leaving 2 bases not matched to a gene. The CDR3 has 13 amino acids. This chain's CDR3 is CASSSGQHYGYTF. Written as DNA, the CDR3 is TGTGCCAGCAGCTCGGGACAGCACTATGGCTACACCTTC.

The CDR3 DNA reads as TGTGCCTGTAACCCTTCCTCGGGCGAGCAGTACTTC. Its protein product is CACNPSSGEQYF. The chain links TRBV30 to TRBJ2-7; D unclear. Per the germline V gene, CDR1 is GTSNPN and CDR2 is SVGIG (reference sequence). Deletions cut 6 bases from V and 6 bases from J, with 15 bases between. The CDR3 contains 12 residues.

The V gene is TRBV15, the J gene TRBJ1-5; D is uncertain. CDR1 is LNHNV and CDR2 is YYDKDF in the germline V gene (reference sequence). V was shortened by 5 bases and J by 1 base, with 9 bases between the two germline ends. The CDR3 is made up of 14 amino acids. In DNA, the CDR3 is TGTGCCACCAGCGGGCTGGCGAGCAATCAGCCCCAGCATTTT. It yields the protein CATSGLASNQPQHF.

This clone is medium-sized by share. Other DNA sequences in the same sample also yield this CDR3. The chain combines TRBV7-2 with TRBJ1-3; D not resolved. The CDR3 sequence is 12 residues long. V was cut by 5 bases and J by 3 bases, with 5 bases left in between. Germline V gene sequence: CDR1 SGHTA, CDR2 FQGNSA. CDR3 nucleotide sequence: TGTGCCAGCAGCCCTAGTGGAAACACCATATATTTT. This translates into CASSPSGNTIYF.

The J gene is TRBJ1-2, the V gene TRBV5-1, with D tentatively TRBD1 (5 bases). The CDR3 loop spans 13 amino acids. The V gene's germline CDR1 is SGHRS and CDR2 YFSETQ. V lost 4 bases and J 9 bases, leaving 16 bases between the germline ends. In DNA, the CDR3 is TGCGCCAGCAGCCCCACGGACACAGCGAGCTACACCTTC. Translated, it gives CASSPTDTASYTF.

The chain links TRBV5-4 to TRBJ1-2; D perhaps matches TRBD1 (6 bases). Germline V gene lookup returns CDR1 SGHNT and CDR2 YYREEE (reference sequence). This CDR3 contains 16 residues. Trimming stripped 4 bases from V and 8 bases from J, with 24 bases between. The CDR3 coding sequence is TGTGCCAGCAGCCACAGTGGGCCCTCTGGACAGTACGGCTACACCTTC. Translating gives CASSHSGPSGQYGYTF.

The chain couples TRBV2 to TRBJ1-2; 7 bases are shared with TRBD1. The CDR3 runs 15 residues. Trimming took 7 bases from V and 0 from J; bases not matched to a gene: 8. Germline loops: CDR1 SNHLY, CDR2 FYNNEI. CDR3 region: CASNPGGLANYGYTF. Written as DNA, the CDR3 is TGTGCCAGCAACCCAGGGGGGTTAGCTAACTATGGCTACACCTTC.

CDR3 nucleotides: TGTGCCAGCAGTGGAGAGGCCTATAATTCACCCCTCCACTTT. Protein: CASSGEAYNSPLHF. The rearrangement joins TRBV25-1 to TRBJ1-6, with D unresolved. CDR1 is MGHDK and CDR2 is SYGVNS in the germline V gene. The CDR3 sequence is 14 residues long. V was cut by 4 bases and J by 2 bases, with 6 bases left in between.

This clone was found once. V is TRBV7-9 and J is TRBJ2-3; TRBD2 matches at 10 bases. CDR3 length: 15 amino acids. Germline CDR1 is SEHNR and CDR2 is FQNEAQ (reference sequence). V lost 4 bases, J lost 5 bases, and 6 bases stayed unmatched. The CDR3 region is CASSYSGGPVDTQYF. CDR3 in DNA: TGTGCCAGCAGCTATAGCGGGGGGCCGGTAGATACGCAGTATTTT.

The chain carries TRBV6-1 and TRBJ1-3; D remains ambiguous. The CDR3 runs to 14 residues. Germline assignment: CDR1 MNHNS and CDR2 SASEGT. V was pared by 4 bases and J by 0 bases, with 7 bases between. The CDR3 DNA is TGTGCCAGCAGTGTAGGGAACTCTGGAAACACCATATATTTT. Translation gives CASSVGNSGNTIYF.